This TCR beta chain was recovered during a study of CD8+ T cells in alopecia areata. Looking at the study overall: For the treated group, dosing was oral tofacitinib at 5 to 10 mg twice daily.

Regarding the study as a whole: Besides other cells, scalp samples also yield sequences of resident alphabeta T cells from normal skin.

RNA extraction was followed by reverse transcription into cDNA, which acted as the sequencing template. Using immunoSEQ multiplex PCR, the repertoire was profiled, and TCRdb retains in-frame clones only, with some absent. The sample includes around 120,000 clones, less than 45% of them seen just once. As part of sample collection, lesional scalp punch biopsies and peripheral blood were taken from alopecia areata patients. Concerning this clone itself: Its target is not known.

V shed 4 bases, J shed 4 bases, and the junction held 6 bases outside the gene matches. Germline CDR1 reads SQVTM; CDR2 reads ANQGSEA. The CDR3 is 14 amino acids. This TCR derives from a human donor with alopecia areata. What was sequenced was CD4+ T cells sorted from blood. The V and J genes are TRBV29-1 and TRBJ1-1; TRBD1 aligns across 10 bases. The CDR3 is CSVAPGQGTTEAFF. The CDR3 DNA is TGCAGCGTTGCTCCGGGACAGGGGACCACTGAAGCTTTCTTT.